This TCR beta chain was captured by sequencing in a study of blood T cell repertoires in COVID-19. The CDR3 has 14 residues. The V and J ends lost 1 base and 4 bases respectively, with 10 bases between them. Germline loops: CDR1 LNHNV, CDR2 YYDKDF (reference sequence). Sequencing was performed with immunoSEQ multiplex PCR; in TCRdb, only in-frame clones are kept and a portion is missing. The top ten clones hold about 11% of a sample with fewer than 250,000 clones, around four fifths of them seen once. J is TRBJ1-2 and V is TRBV15, with D tentatively TRBD1 (5 bases). This clonotype was sampled from a woman aged 80 or over with COVID-19, enrolled during active disease. Sequencing was performed on peripheral blood. The CDR3 DNA is TGTGCCACCAGCAGAGTTCAGGGTTCCTATGGCTACACCTTC. Translated: CATSRVQGSYGYTF.